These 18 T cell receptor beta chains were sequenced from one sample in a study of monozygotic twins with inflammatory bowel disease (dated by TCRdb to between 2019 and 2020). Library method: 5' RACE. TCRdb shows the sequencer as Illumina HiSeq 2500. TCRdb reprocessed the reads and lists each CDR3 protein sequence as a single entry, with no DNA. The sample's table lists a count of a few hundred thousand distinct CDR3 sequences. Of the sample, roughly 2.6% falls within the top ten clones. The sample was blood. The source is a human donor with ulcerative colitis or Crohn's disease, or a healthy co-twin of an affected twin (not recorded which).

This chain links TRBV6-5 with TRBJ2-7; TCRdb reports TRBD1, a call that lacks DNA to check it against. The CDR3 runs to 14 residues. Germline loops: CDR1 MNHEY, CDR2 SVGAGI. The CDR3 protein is CASSYGTGFHEQYF.

The CDR3: CASSYSISGTDTQYF. The genes are TRBV6-5 and TRBJ2-3. From germline, CDR1 is MNHEY and CDR2 SVGAGI. CDR3 length: 15 amino acids.

The CDR3 loop reads CASSYRDSYEQYF. The chain has TRBV13 and TRBJ2-7; the TCRdb call, TRBD1, lacks DNA for checking. This CDR3 is built from 13 residues. Per the germline V gene, CDR1 is PRHDT and CDR2 is FYEKMQ (reference sequence).

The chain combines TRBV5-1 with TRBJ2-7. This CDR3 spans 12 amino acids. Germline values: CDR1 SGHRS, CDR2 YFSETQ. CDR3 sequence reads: CASSLDRLEQYF.

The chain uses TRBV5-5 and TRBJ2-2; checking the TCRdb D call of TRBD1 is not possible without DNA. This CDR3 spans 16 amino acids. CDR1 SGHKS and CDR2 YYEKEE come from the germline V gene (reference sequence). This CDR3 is CASSLGVGTVTGELFF. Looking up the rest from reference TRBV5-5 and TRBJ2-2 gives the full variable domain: DAGVTQSPTHLIKTRGQQVTLRCSPISGHKSVSWYQQVLGQGPQFIFQYYEKEERGRGNFPDRFSARQFPNYSSELNVNALLLGDSALYLCASSLGVGTVTGELFFGEGSRLTVL.

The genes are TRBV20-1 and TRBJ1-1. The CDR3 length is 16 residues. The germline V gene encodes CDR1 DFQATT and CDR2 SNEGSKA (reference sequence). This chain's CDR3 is CSALPFHGPMNTEAFF.

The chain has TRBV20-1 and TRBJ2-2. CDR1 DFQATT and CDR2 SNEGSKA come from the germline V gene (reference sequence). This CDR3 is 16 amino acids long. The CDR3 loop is CSASTGLSSNTGELFF.

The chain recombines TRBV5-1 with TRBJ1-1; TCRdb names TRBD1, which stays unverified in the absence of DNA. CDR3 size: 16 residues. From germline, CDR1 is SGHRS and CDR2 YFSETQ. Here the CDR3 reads CASSRPGQGADTEAFF.

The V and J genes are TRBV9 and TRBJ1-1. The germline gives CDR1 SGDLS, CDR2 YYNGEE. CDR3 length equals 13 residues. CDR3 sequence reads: CASSVDGNTEAFF.

The CDR3: CASSSQMPPAGGSPLHF. This chain joins TRBV7-6 and TRBJ1-6; the TCRdb D gene call, TRBD1, has no DNA to confirm it. The CDR3 sequence is 17 residues long. Germline V gene sequence: CDR1 SGHVS, CDR2 FNYEAQ.

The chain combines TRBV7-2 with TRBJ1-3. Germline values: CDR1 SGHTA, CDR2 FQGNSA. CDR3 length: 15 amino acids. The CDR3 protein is CASSSSWISGNTIYF.

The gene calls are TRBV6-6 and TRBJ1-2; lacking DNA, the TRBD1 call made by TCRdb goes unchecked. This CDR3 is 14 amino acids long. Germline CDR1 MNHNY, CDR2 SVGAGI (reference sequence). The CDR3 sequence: CASSTRQGAGGYTF.

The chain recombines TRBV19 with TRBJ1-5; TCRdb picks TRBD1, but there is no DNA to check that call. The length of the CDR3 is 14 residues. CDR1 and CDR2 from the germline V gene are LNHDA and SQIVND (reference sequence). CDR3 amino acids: CASNIGQYNQPQHF.

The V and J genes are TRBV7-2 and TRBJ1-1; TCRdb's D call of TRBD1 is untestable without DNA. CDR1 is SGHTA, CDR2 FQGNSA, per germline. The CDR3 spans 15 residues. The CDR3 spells CASSLSPGGNTEAFF.

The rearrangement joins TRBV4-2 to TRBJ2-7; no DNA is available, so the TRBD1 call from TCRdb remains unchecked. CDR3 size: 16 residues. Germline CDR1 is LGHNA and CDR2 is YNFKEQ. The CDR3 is CASSRRDREGSYEQYF.

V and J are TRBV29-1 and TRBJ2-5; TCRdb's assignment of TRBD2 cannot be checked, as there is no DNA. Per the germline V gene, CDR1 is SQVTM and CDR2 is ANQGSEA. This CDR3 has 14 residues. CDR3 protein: CSVGSRSPGETQYF.

CDR3 residues: CASSPPGGGRRLEAFF. The chain links TRBV7-2 to TRBJ1-1. Germline V gene sequence: CDR1 SGHTA, CDR2 FQGNSA. The CDR3 is 16 amino acids.

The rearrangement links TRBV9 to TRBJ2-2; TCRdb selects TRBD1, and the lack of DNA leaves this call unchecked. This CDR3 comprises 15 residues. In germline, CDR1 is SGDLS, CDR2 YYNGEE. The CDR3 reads CASSVVTGNYGELFF.